These 10 T cell receptor beta chains were sequenced from one sample in a study of cytomegalovirus exposure and HLA in healthy donors. The primer mix had 60 Vbeta and 13 Jbeta primers. TCRdb's table, derived via immunoSEQ multiplex PCR, lists solely in-frame clones and lacks some. The sample consists of about 150,000 clones, roughly 83% of them appearing once. Sequenced material: PBMCs. The receptors come from a boy between 2 and 10 years old in good health and CMV-seronegative.

This chain links TRBV2 with TRBJ2-3; a weak D match, TRBD2 (5 bases). The CDR3 is 13 residues long. In germline, CDR1 is SNHLY, CDR2 FYNNEI. V was cut by 6 bases and J by 6 bases, with 13 bases left in between. This CDR3 reads CASSRLDFDTQYF. The CDR3 DNA is TGTGCCAGCAGCCGTTTGGACTTCGATACGCAGTATTTT.

This chain connects TRBV27 to TRBJ1-1; a weak D match, TRBD1 (6 bases). This CDR3 is 17 amino acids long. Germline CDR1 is MNHEY and CDR2 is SMNVEV (reference sequence). The V and J ends lost 4 bases and 4 bases respectively, with 22 bases between them. This chain's CDR3 is CASSSQERGVRGTEAFF. In nucleotides, the CDR3 is TGTGCCAGCAGTTCGCAGGAACGGGGGGTCAGGGGCACTGAAGCTTTCTTT.

The genes are TRBV12-1 and TRBJ2-2; the tabulated D call, TRBD2, remains unverified against the DNA. TRBV12-1 is a recognized pseudogene. The CDR3 runs 18 residues. The CDR3 DNA is TGTGCCAGCAGCTTCCCGAGCGGGAGGGCCTCATATACCGGGGAGCTGTTTTTT. Translating it yields CASSFPSGRASYTGELFF.

The CDR3 spells CASSLDRRGYTF. The CDR3 nucleotides are TGTGCCAGCAGCTTGGATCGTCGTGGCTACACCTTC. The chain links TRBV5-6 to TRBJ1-2; D ambiguous. Germline values: CDR1 SGHDT, CDR2 YYEEEE. V was trimmed by 0 bases and J by 7 bases, leaving 7 bases between them. This CDR3 has 12 residues.

The genes are TRBV6-5 and TRBJ2-2; no definite D call. This CDR3 contains 14 residues. The V end was cut by 0 bases, the J end by 1 base, with 3 bases between. Germline V lookup: CDR1 MNHEY, CDR2 SVGAGI. The CDR3 sequence: CASSYSRNTGELFF. CDR3 in DNA: TGTGCCAGCAGTTACTCCAGGAACACCGGGGAGCTGTTTTTT.

The genes are TRBV2 and TRBJ2-1, with D unresolved. The CDR3 length is 15 residues. Trimming pared 8 bases from V and 0 bases from J, leaving 14 bases between. Germline CDR1 and CDR2: SNHLY and FYNNEI. The CDR3 DNA sequence: TGTGCCAGCGCGTTATTATTAAGCTCCTACAATGAGCAGTTCTTC. Translated, it gives CASALLLSSYNEQFF.

This rearrangement joins TRBV27 to TRBJ2-5, with D tentatively TRBD2 (6 bases). Germline-derived CDR1 and CDR2 are MNHEY and SMNVEV (reference sequence). This CDR3 is built from 15 residues. Deletions cut 2 bases from V and 5 bases from J, with 15 bases between. CDR3 coding DNA: TGTGCCAGCAGTTTAGGGGGGAACGATATGGAGACCCAGTACTTC. This encodes CASSLGGNDMETQYF.

This clone was seen only a few times. The chain couples TRBV2 to TRBJ2-1, with TRBD2 matching 8 bases. The CDR3 loop spans 15 amino acids. V lost 3 bases, J lost 1 base, and 2 bases stayed unmatched. Germline CDR1 is SNHLY and CDR2 is FYNNEI. CDR3 loop: CASSDERGSYNEQFF. The CDR3 DNA follows: TGTGCCAGCAGTGATGAGCGGGGGTCCTACAATGAGCAGTTCTTC.

This clone has a handful of counts. The chain combines TRBV30 with TRBJ1-2, with D tentatively TRBD1 (5 bases). The CDR3 consists of 13 residues. Germline lookup yields CDR1 GTSNPN and CDR2 SVGIG (reference sequence). The V and J ends lost 2 bases and 2 bases respectively, with 9 bases between them. The DNA of the CDR3 is TGTGCCTGGAGTTCCGGGGGGAACTATGGCTACACCTTC. Its translation is CAWSSGGNYGYTF.

This chain links TRBV9 with TRBJ2-1; possible D gene TRBD2, 6 bases. V lost 4 bases, J lost 8 bases, and 16 bases lay in between. The CDR3 extends over 14 amino acids. Germline V gives CDR1 SGDLS, CDR2 YYNGEE. CDR3 nucleotides: TGTGCCAGCAGCTCAAGACTAGGCTCGTATGAGCAGTTCTTC. It codes for CASSSRLGSYEQFF.